This TCR beta chain was sequenced for a study of regulatory T cells in long-lasting Graves disease. Points from the study as a whole: Persistent Graves' disease cases displayed lower TCR diversity than newly diagnosed ones.

This clonotype was observed at least ten times. The antigen remains unidentified. According to the study, TCR beta libraries were built with iRepertoire HTBI primers and CDR3-region Arm-PCR. From the multiplex PCR reads, TCRdb called clonotypes with MiXCR, one entry per CDR3 protein. Altogether around 400,000 distinct CDR3 sequences are present, roughly 15% being singletons, with the ten largest covering approximately 7.6%. The time point denotes: newly diagnosed GD, antithyroid drugs for less than 3 months. From PBMCs, RNA was extracted and then used to make the TCR library. The data were also submitted as part of a second study, on T cells in Graves' hyperthyroidism and ophthalmopathy. That study adds: TCR CDR3 underwent first-round RT-PCR with the HTBI primer set.

This clonotype was obtained from a woman aged 40 to 50 with Graves disease. The sample in question was peripheral blood mononuclear cells (PBMCs), obtained at new diagnosis, from a patient treated with antithyroid drugs.

The CDR3 sequence is CASSPDAGAQSYNEQFF. CDR3 sequence (DNA): TGTGCCAGCAGCCCCGATGCAGGGGCGCAATCCTACAATGAGCAGTTCTTC. V and J are TRBV12-3 or TRBV12-4 and TRBJ2-1; TRBD1 might be the D (6 bases). V dropped 6 bases and J dropped 1 base, with 19 bases sitting between them. The CDR3 is 17 residues long.